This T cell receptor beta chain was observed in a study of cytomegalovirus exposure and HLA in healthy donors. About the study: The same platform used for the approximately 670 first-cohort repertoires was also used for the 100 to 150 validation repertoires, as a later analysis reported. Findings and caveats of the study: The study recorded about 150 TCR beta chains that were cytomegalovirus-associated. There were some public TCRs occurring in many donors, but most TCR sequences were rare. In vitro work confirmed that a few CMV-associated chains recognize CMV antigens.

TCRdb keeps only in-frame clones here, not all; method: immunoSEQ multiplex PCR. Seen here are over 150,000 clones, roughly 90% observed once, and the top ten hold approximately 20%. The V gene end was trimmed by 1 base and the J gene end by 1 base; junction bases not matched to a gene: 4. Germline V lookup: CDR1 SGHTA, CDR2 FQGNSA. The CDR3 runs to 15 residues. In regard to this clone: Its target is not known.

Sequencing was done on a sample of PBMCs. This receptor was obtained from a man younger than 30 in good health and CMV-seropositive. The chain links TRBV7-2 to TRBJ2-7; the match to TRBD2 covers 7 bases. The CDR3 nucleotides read TGTGCCAGCAGCTTAGGGGCAGCGGGGTCCTACGAGCAGTACTTC. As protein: CASSLGAAGSYEQYF. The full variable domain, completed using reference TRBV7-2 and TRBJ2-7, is GAGVSQSPSNKVTEKGKDVELRCDPISGHTALYWYRQSLGQGLEFLIYFQGNSAPDKSGLPSDRFSAERTGGSVSTLTIQRTQQEDSAVYLCASSLGAAGSYEQYFGPGTRLTVT.